This T cell receptor beta chain was captured by sequencing in a study of blood T cell repertoires in COVID-19. The wider study: Some COVID-19 samples were acute and others convalescent; all came from the United States, Italy and Spain. Sources were T cells, B-cell-depleted T cells, or PBMCs; the material itself was cDNA or gDNA.

The protocol was immunoSEQ multiplex PCR, while the TCRdb copy is restricted to in-frame clones and leaves out a portion. The sample carries almost 300,000 clones, around 87% recorded once. Trimming removed 4 bases at V and 4 bases at J, with 13 bases between. This CDR3 is built from 14 residues. Looked up from germline, CDR1 is MGHRA and CDR2 is YSYEKL. The sequencing sample was made of peripheral blood. The chain has TRBV4-1 and TRBJ2-5, with a possible D match to TRBD2 (6 bases). The TCR comes from a man in his 70s with acute or convalescent COVID-19. In DNA form, the CDR3 reads TGCGCCAGCAGCCCTCGGGAGCCCGCAGAGACCCAGTACTTC. Its protein product is CASSPREPAETQYF.